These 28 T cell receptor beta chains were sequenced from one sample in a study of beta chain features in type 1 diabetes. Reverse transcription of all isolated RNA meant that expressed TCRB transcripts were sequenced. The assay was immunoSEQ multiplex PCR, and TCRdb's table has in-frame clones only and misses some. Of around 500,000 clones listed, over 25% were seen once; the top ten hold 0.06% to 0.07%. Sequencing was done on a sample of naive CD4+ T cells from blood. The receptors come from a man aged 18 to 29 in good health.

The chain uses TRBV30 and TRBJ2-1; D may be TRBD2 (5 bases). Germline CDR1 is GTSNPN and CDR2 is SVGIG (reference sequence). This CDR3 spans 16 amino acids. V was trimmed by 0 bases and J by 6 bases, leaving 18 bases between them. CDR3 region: CAWSVRGRASPNEQFF. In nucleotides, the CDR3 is TGTGCCTGGAGTGTACGCGGGCGGGCCAGTCCCAATGAGCAGTTCTTC.

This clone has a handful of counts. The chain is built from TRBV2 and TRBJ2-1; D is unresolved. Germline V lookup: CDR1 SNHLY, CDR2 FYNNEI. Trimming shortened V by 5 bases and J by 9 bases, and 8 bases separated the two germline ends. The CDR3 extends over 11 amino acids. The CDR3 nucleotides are TGTGCCAGCAGTATGGTAACTGAGCAGTTCTTC. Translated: CASSMVTEQFF.

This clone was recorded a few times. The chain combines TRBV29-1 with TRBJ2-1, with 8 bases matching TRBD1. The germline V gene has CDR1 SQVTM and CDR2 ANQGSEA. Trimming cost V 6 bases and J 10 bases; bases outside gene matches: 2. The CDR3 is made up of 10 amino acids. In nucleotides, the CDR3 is TGCAGCGTGTCAGGGGGCGAGCAGTTCTTC. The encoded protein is CSVSGGEQFF.

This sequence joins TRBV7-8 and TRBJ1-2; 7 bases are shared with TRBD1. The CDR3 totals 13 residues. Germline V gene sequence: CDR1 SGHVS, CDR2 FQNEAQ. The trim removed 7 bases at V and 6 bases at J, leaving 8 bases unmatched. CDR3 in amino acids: CASTPVRGDGYTF. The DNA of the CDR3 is TGTGCCAGCACCCCGGTCAGGGGGGATGGCTACACCTTC. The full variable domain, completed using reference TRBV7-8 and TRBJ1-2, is GAGVSQSPRYKVAKRGQDVALRCDPISGHVSLFWYQQALGQGPEFLTYFQNEAQLDKSGLPSDRFFAERPEGSVSTLKIQRTQQEDSAVYLCASTPVRGDGYTFGSGTRLTVV.

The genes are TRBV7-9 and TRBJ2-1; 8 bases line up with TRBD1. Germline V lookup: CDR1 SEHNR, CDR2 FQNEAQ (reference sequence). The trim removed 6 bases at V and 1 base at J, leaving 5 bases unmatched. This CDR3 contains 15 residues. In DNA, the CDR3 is TGTGCCAGCAGTCCAGGGGGCAATTCCTACAATGAGCAGTTCTTC. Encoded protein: CASSPGGNSYNEQFF.

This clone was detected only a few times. CDR3 sequence (DNA): TGCAGCGTTGAACCACCCTACGAGCAGTACTTC. It translates to CSVEPPYEQYF. The V and J genes are TRBV29-1 and TRBJ2-7; D gene ambiguous. V was shortened by 2 bases and J by 2 bases, with 4 bases between the two germline ends. The germline CDR1 and CDR2 sequences are SQVTM and ANQGSEA. There are 11 residues in the CDR3.

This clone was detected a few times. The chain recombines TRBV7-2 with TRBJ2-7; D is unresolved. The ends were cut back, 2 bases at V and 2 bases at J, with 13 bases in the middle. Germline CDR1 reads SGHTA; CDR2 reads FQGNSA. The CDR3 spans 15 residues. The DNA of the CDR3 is TGTGCCAGCAGCTTATCGGCCGGGCCAGCCTACGAGCAGTACTTC. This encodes CASSLSAGPAYEQYF.

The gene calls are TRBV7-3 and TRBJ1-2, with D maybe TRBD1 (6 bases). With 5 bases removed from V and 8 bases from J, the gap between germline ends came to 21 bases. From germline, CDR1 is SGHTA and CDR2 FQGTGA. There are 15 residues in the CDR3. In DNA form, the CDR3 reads TGTGCCAGCAGCAACGGGACAAGGCCATTTAAGGGCTACACCTTC. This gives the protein CASSNGTRPFKGYTF.

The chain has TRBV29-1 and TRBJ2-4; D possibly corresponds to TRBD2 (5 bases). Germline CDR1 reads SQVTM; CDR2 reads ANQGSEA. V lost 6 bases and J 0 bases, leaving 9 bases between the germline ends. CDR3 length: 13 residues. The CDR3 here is CSVIRGAKNIQYF. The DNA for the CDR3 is TGCAGCGTAATCCGGGGAGCCAAAAACATTCAGTACTTC.

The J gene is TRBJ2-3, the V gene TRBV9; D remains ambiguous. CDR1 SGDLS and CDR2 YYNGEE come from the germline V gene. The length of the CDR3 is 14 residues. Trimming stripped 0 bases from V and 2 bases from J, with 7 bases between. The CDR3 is CASSVDGDTDTQYF. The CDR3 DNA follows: TGTGCCAGCAGCGTAGATGGGGACACAGATACGCAGTATTTT.

The CDR3 loop reads CASSPVLDSYTF. The CDR3 region has the DNA TGTGCCAGCAGTCCCGTACTCGATAGCTACACCTTC. This sequence joins TRBV7-9 and TRBJ1-2, with no clear D. There are 12 residues in the CDR3. Between the trimmed V and J ends, which lost 6 bases and 9 bases, there was a span of 14 bases. Per germline, CDR1 SEHNR and CDR2 FQNEAQ (reference sequence).

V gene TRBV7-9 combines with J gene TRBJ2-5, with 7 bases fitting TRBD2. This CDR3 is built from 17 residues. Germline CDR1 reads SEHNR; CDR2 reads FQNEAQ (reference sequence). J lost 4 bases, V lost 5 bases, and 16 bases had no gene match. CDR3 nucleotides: TGTGCCAGCAGCCTCACCCCGTGGATACGGGAGGCAGAGACCCAGTACTTC. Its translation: CASSLTPWIREAETQYF.

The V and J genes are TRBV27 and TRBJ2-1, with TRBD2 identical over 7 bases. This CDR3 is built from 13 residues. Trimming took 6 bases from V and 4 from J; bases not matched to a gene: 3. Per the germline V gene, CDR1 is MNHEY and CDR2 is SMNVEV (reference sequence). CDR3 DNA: TGTGCCAGCAGCCTAGCGGAGTACAATGAGCAGTTCTTC. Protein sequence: CASSLAEYNEQFF.

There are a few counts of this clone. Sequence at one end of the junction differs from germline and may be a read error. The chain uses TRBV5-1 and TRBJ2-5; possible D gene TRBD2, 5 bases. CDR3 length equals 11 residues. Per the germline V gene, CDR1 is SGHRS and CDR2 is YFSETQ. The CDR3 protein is CASTLSAGGHF. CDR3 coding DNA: TGCGCCAGCACCCTTTCGGCAGGAGGACACTTC.

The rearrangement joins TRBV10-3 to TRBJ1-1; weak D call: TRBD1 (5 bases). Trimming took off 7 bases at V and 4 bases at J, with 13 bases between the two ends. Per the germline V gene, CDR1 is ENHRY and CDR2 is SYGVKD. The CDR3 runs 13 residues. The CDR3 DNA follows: TGTGCCATCACGGAGGGACGTGGCACTGAAGCTTTCTTT. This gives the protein CAITEGRGTEAFF.

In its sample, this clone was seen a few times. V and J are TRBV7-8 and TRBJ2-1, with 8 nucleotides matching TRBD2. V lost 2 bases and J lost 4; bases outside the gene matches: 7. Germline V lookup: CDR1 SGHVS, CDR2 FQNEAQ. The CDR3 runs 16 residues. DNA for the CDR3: TGTGCCAGCAGCTTATGGGTAGCGGGACTATACAATGAGCAGTTCTTC. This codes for CASSLWVAGLYNEQFF.

The DNA for the CDR3 is TGTGCCTGGACTAAGGGAGGTGCTGGGGCCAACGTCCTGACTTTC. It encodes CAWTKGGAGANVLTF. The genes are TRBV30 and TRBJ2-6, with a possible D match to TRBD2 (6 bases). The CDR3 runs to 15 residues. Germline CDR1 is GTSNPN and CDR2 is SVGIG (reference sequence). V dropped 4 bases and J dropped 2 bases, with 12 bases sitting between them.

The CDR3 DNA follows: TGTGCCAGCAGTCGACAGGGGACTAATGAAAAACTGTTTTTT. It specifies CASSRQGTNEKLFF. The rearrangement joins TRBV7-2 to TRBJ1-4; 8 bases are shared with TRBD1. Germline V gene data show CDR1 as SGHTA and CDR2 as FQGNSA. The CDR3 contains 14 residues. With V trimmed by 6 bases and J by 2 bases, 2 bases remained unmatched.

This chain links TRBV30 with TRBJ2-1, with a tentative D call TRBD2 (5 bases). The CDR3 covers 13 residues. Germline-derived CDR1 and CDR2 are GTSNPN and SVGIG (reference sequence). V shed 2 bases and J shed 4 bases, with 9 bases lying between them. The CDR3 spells CAWSSGRYNEQFF. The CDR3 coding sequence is TGTGCCTGGAGTAGCGGCCGATACAATGAGCAGTTCTTC.

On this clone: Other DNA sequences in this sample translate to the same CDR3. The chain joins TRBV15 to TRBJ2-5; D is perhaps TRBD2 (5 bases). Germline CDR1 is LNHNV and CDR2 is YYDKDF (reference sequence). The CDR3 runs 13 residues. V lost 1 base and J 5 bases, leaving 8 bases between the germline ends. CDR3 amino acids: CATSRAGVETQYF. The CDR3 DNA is TGTGCCACCAGCAGAGCCGGGGTCGAGACCCAGTACTTC. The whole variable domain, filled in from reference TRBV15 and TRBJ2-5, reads DAMVIQNPRYQVTQFGKPVTLSCSQTLNHNVMYWYQQKSSQAPKLLFHYYDKDFNNEADTPDNFQSRRPNTSFCFLDIRSPGLGDTAMYLCATSRAGVETQYFGPGTRLLVL.

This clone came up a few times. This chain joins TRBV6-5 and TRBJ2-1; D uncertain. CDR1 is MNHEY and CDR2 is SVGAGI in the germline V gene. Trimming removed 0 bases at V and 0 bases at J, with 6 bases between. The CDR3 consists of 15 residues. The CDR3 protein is CASSYSGGSYNEQFF. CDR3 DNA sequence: TGTGCCAGCAGTTACTCTGGCGGCTCCTACAATGAGCAGTTCTTC.

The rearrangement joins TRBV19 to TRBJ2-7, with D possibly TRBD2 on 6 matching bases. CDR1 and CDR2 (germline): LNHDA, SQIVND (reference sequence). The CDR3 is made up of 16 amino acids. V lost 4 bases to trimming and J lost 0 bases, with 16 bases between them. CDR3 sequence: CASSNWPAGSSYEQYF. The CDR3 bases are TGTGCCAGTAGTAACTGGCCAGCGGGCAGCTCCTACGAGCAGTACTTC.

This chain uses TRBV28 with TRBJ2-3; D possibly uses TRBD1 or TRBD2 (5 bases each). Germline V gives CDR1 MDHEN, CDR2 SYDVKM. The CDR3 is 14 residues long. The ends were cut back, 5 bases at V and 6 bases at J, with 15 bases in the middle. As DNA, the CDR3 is TGTGCCAGCAGTCCCCGGGGCTGGCGTGATACGCAGTATTTT. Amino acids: CASSPRGWRDTQYF.

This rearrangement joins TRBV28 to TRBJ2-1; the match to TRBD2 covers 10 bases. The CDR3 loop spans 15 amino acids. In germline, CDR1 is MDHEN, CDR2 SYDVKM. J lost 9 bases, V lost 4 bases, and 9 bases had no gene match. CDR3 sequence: CASSSVLSGRAEQFF. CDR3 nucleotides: TGTGCCAGCAGTTCTGTCCTGAGCGGGAGGGCTGAGCAGTTCTTC.

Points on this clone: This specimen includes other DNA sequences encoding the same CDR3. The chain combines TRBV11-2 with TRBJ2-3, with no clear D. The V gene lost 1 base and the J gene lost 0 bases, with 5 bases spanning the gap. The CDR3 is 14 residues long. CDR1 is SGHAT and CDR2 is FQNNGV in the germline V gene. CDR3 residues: CASSLVGSTDTQYF. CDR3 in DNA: TGTGCCAGCAGCTTAGTGGGTAGCACAGATACGCAGTATTTT. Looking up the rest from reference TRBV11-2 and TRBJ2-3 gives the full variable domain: EAGVAQSPRYKIIEKRQSVAFWCNPISGHATLYWYQQILGQGPKLLIQFQNNGVVDDSQLPKDRFSAERLKGVDSTLKIQPAKLEDSAVYLCASSLVGSTDTQYFGPGTRLTVL.

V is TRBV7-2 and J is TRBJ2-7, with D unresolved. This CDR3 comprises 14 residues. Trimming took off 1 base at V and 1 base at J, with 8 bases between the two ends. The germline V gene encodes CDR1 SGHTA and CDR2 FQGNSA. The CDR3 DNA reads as TGTGCCAGCAGCTTAGGCCCTAGATCCTACGAGCAGTACTTC. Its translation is CASSLGPRSYEQYF.

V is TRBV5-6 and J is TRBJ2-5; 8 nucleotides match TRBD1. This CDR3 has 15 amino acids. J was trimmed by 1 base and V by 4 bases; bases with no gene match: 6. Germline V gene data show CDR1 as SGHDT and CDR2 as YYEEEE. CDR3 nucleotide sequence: TGTGCCAGCAGCCCGACAGGGGTTCCCCAAGAGACCCAGTACTTC. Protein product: CASSPTGVPQETQYF.

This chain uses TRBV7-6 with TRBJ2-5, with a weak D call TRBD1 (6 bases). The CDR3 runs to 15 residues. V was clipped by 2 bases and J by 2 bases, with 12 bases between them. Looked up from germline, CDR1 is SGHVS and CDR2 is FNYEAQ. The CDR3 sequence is CASSLFQGPQETQYF. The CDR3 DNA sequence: TGTGCCAGCAGCTTATTCCAGGGGCCGCAAGAGACCCAGTACTTC. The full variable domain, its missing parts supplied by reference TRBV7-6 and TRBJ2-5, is GAGVSQSPRYKVTKRGQDVALRCDPISGHVSLYWYRQALGQGPEFLTYFNYEAQQDKSGLPNDRFSAERPEGSISTLTIQRTEQRDSAMYRCASSLFQGPQETQYFGPGTRLLVL.